This TCR beta chain derives from a study of T cell responses to AZD1222 COVID-19 vaccine (dated by TCRdb to about 2021). General notes on the study: Because spike-specific TCR depth and breadth did not differ between the two schedules, AZD1222 recipients who got a second dose at roughly 4 weeks were pooled with those who got a second dose at roughly 12 weeks. A total of around 240 trial participants underwent TCR sequencing, of whom about 210 received two doses of AZD1222 and about 26 received two doses of the MenACWY control vaccine. Trial participants were enrolled by age into 18-55, 56-69 and 70-plus year subgroups, with about 150, 27 and 61 TCR-sequenced participants respectively. Study-wide findings and limitations: Spike-specific TCR breadth and depth rose significantly after two AZD1222 doses compared with day 0 and with MenACWY recipients. Nearly half of unique spike-specific TCRs reportedly recognized epitopes outside regions mutated in the B.1.351 and B.1.1.7 variants. Because no day 14 peak-response samples were available, repertoires were characterized only after the peak T cell response. The whole spike protein was spanned by vaccine-associated CD4 TCRs, and dominant responses were seen in regions 160-218 and 743-854. Most participants were white British and females outnumbered males, and the authors suggested that clonal diversity may have been underestimated. In the small 56-69-year group, the increase in depth fell short of significance, most likely because of low power. Conclusions about previously exposed vaccinees are limited because only six or seven AZD1222 recipients were SARS-CoV-2 seropositive at baseline.

Of note for this clone: Its antigen specificity is not known. Base qualities are missing; no much larger clone stands one base away.

V is pared back by 0 bases and J by 9 bases, with 9 bases lying between the germline termini. Reading the germline V gene gives CDR1 SGHRS and CDR2 YFSETQ. The CDR3 numbers 12 residues from cysteine through phenylalanine. CDR3 DNA is the only sequence kept; it has 36 bases, read in frame from the first base. The CDR3 regions of human TCRbeta chains were subjected to immunosequencing. For the original study's pipeline: TCRs in the repertoires were compared against a reference library of SARS-CoV-2-specific TCRs that had been generated with the MIRA antigen-specificity platform. Breadth meant the fraction of unique TCRs that were SARS-CoV-2-associated, whereas depth meant the fraction of total T cells that were SARS-CoV-2-associated. Each spike-specific TCR was assigned to its reactive spike region and to a CD4 or CD8 class using the MIRA data. Log10-transformed breadth and depth values were compared by one-way ANOVA with Sidak's multiple comparisons tests. The source is immuneACCESS, and TCRdb retained only in-frame sequences with V and J called. Part of the clones is not carried over; for the studies checked, unresolved V genes explain less than half of this, and the remainder is unexplained. The V and J calls and clone size come from that table; D and trimming were worked out from the DNA. This sample lists about 140,000 clones; approximately 90% were detected once. The leading ten clones occupy roughly 1.7% of the sample.

Reading the label with the study, this specimen's time point is: baseline before first vaccination. Vaccinee samples came from UK trials COV001 and COV002, including a single-blind randomized controlled phase 2/3 trial of AZD1222 (ChAdOx1 nCoV-19) in healthy adults. For TCRbeta chain sequencing, PBMC samples were collected from trial participants at day 0 and at day 28 after the second dose. The receptor chain draws on TRBV5-1 and TRBJ1-2; the D gene cannot be resolved reliably. The sample was peripheral blood, taken on day 0 of AZD1222 vaccination. The sequence was obtained from an adult in good health. The DNA sequence is as follows: TGCGCCAGCAGCTTGGCCAGCCAGAGCTACACCTTC. Translated, this gives CASSLASQSYTF.